The clone carrying this TCR beta chain was detected once. The study assigned cohorts using participant-reported clinical history. The source of the sample is a study of blood T cell repertoires in COVID-19. The CDR3 extends over 13 amino acids. Germline V CDR1 and CDR2: GTSNPN, SVGIG (reference sequence). Trimming removed 0 bases at V and 3 bases at J, with 6 bases between. The method was immunoSEQ multiplex PCR; TCRdb's version includes in-frame clones alone and lacks a portion of them. The profile covers approximately 300,000 clones, with about 88% appearing a single time and about 2.4% taken by the ten largest.

The sequence was obtained from a man aged 55 to 70 who had recovered from COVID-19. Sequencing input: PBMCs or T cells enriched from blood (not recorded which). The chain has TRBV30 and TRBJ1-5; D not certain. In DNA form, the CDR3 reads TGTGCCTGGAGTGTCGGAGACAATCAGCCCCAGCATTTT. Translated: CAWSVGDNQPQHF.